Shown below are 14 T cell receptor beta chains from a single sample sequenced in a study of CD8 T cells in Susac syndrome. The authors reverse transcribed roughly 0.5 to 1 ug RNA with random hexamers. TCRdb itself ran the immunoSEQ multiplex PCR reads through MiXCR, one entry per CDR3 protein. The table records 75,000 to 95,000 distinct CDR3 sequences, 90% to 95% of them present only once. Sequencing input: CD8+ T cells from PBMCs. Receptors were obtained from a human donor with multiple sclerosis.

This clonotype occurred once. The V gene is TRBV7-8, the J gene TRBJ2-3, with 10 bases identical to TRBD2. The germline gives CDR1 SGHVS, CDR2 FQNEAQ. The CDR3 consists of 19 residues. V shed 5 bases and J 1 base; nucleotides not matched to a gene: 15. CDR3 protein: CASSPIPELAGDRTDTQYF. CDR3 in DNA: TGTGCCAGCAGCCCCATCCCGGAGCTAGCGGGGGATCGCACAGATACGCAGTATTTT.

The rearrangement uses TRBV20-1 and TRBJ2-7, with 7 bases aligning to TRBD2. Germline V gene sequence: CDR1 DFQATT, CDR2 SNEGSKA (reference sequence). The CDR3 has 13 residues. V lost 3 bases and J lost 3; bases outside the gene matches: 5. The CDR3 spells CSARGGVGYEQYF. Written as DNA, the CDR3 is TGCAGTGCTAGGGGAGGGGTGGGCTACGAGCAGTACTTC.

This clonotype was counted a single time. The rearrangement links TRBV12-3 or TRBV12-4 to TRBJ1-4; the match to TRBD1 covers 8 bases. This CDR3 spans 20 amino acids. Unmatched junction bases numbered 20, after V lost 6 bases and J lost 2 bases. The CDR3 spells CASSPISLGQGNATNEKLFF. The DNA for the CDR3 is TGTGCCAGCAGCCCTATTTCTCTCGGACAGGGCAACGCGACTAATGAAAAACTGTTTTTT.

The chain couples TRBV27 to TRBJ2-3; D perhaps matches TRBD1 (5 bases). Germline lookup yields CDR1 MNHEY and CDR2 SMNVEV (reference sequence). The CDR3 is 14 residues long. V shed 9 bases and J shed 3 bases, with 16 bases lying between them. CDR3 sequence (DNA): TGTGCCAGTACTCCGGCGGCAGGGACAGATACGCAGTATTTT. Encoded protein: CASTPAAGTDTQYF.

V is TRBV7-9 and J is TRBJ2-5, with 7 bases lining up with TRBD2. Germline V gene sequence: CDR1 SEHNR, CDR2 FQNEAQ (reference sequence). The length of the CDR3 is 15 residues. V shed 3 bases and J 6 bases; nucleotides not matched to a gene: 10. CDR3 residues: CASSFDRTRWQTQYF. As DNA, the CDR3 is TGTGCCAGCAGCTTTGACCGGACTAGATGGCAGACCCAGTACTTC.

V gene TRBV7-9 combines with J gene TRBJ1-1; no clear D gene. This CDR3 is built from 11 residues. With 5 bases removed from V and 8 bases from J, the gap between germline ends came to 9 bases. Germline V CDR1 and CDR2: SEHNR, FQNEAQ (reference sequence). The CDR3: CASSLISEAFF. The CDR3 DNA sequence: TGTGCCAGCAGCCTTATTAGCGAAGCTTTCTTT.

CDR3 sequence reads: CASSQALAGGDTQYF. CDR3 in DNA: TGCGCCAGCAGCCAGGCTCTAGCGGGAGGAGATACGCAGTATTTT. This chain links TRBV4-3 with TRBJ2-3; TRBD2 matches 11 bases. CDR1 is LGHNA and CDR2 is YSLEER in the germline V gene. The ends lost 3 bases at V and 5 bases at J; junction bases unmatched: 4. The length of the CDR3 is 15 residues.

This clonotype came up a few times. The chain has TRBV4-1 and TRBJ2-1; TRBD2 matches at 11 bases. CDR3 size: 17 residues. V was pared by 1 base and J by 0 bases, with 2 bases of the junction left unmatched. CDR1 and CDR2 from the germline V gene are MGHRA and YSYEKL. In nucleotides, the CDR3 is TGCGCCAGCAGCCAAGGACTAGCGGGGAGCTCCTACAATGAGCAGTTCTTC. Its protein is CASSQGLAGSSYNEQFF.

The chain combines TRBV6-2 or TRBV6-3 with TRBJ2-3, with TRBD2 matching 7 bases. Germline V gene sequence: CDR1 MNHEY, CDR2 SVGEGT. This CDR3 region has 14 residues. V shed 7 bases, J shed 3 bases, and the junction held 7 bases outside the gene matches. As DNA, the CDR3 is TGTGCCAGCACCTCGGGCGGGAGTACAGATACGCAGTATTTT. Its translation is CASTSGGSTDTQYF.

The chain recombines TRBV20-1 with TRBJ2-7; 9 nucleotides agree with TRBD1. V dropped 6 bases and J dropped 2; count of bases not matched to a gene: 14. In germline, CDR1 is DFQATT, CDR2 SNEGSKA (reference sequence). The CDR3 is 16 amino acids. CDR3 amino acids: CSAARVGTGIPYEQYF. CDR3 DNA sequence: TGCAGTGCGGCTAGGGTAGGGACAGGGATCCCCTACGAGCAGTACTTC.

This chain connects TRBV11-2 to TRBJ2-5, with D perhaps TRBD1 or TRBD2 (5 bases each). The CDR3 has 16 residues. Germline values: CDR1 SGHAT, CDR2 FQNNGV. V lost 6 bases, J lost 3 bases, and 20 bases lay in between. DNA for the CDR3: TGTGCCAGCAGGGATGGTTACGGGACGACCAAAGAGACCCAGTACTTC. This encodes CASRDGYGTTKETQYF.

The CDR3 DNA reads TGTGCCAGCAGGGGTGAGGGGGCAGAGGACGGGGAGCTGTTTTTT. It yields the protein CASRGEGAEDGELFF. V usage is TRBV2 and J usage is TRBJ2-2; 7 bases line up with TRBD1. V shed 6 bases and J 7 bases; nucleotides not matched to a gene: 11. The germline V gene encodes CDR1 SNHLY and CDR2 FYNNEI. The CDR3 spans 15 residues.

The rearrangement joins TRBV2 to TRBJ2-5; D perhaps matches TRBD2 (7 bases). The CDR3 length is 14 residues. Germline loops: CDR1 SNHLY, CDR2 FYNNEI. Trimming removed 2 bases from V and 4 bases from J, with 11 bases in between. Written as DNA, the CDR3 is TGTGCCAGCAGTGAATGGGGGGGCGGAGAGACCCAGTACTTC. Residues: CASSEWGGGETQYF.

This clonotype occurred once. The chain has TRBV7-8 and TRBJ2-5; 8 nucleotides agree with TRBD1. This CDR3 contains 17 residues. The V gene's germline CDR1 is SGHVS and CDR2 FQNEAQ. V was clipped by 1 base and J by 5 bases; unmatched bases: 12. As DNA, the CDR3 is TGTGCCAGCAGCTTAGGAATTCAGGGGGCTTTCGAGGAGACCCAGTACTTC. Its protein product is CASSLGIQGAFEETQYF.